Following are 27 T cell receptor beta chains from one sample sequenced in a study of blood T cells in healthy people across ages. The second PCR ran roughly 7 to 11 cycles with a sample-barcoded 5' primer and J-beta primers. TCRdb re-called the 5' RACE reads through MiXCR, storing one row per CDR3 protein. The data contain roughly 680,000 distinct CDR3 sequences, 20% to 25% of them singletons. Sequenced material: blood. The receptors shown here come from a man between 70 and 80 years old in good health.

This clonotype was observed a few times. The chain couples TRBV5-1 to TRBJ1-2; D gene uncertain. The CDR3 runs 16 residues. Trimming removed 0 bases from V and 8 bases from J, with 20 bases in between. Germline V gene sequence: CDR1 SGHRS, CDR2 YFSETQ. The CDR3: CASSLGTGSPSMGYTF. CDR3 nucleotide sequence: TGCGCCAGCAGCTTGGGGACCGGGTCCCCCAGTATGGGCTACACCTTC. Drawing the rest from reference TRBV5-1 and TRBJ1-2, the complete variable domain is KAGVTQTPRYLIKTRGQQVTLSCSPISGHRSVSWYQQTPGQGLQFLFEYFSETQRNKGNFPGRFSGRQFSNSRSEMNVSTLELGDSALYLCASSLGTGSPSMGYTFGSGTRLTVV.

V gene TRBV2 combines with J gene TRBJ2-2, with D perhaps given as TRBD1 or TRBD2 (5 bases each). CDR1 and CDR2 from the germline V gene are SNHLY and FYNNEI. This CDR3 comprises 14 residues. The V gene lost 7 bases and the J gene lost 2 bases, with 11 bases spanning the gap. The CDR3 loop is CASIGTLNTGELFF. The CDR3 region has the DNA TGTGCCAGCATCGGGACGTTAAACACCGGGGAGCTGTTTTTT.

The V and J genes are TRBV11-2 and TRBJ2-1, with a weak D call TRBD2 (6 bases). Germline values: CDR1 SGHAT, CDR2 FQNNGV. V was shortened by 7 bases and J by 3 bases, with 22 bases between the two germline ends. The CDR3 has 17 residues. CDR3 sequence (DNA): TGTGCCAGCACCACAGGACCCTCGGGAGACCTCTACAATGAGCAGTTCTTC. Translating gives CASTTGPSGDLYNEQFF.

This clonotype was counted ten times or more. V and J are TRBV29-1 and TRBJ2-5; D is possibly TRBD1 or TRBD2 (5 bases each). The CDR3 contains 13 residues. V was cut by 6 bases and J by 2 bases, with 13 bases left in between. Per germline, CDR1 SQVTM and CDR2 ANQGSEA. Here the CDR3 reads CSVRGGGQETQYF. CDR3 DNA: TGCAGCGTGAGGGGCGGTGGACAAGAGACCCAGTACTTC. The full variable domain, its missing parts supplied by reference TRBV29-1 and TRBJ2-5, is SAVISQKPSRDICQRGTSLTIQCQVDSQVTMMFWYRQQPGQSLTLIATANQGSEATYESGFVIDKFPISRPNLTFSTLTVSNMSPEDSSIYLCSVRGGGQETQYFGPGTRLLVL.

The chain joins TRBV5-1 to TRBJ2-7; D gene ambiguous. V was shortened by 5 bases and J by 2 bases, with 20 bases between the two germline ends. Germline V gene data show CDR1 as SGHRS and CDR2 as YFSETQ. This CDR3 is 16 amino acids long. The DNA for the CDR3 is TGCGCCAGCAGTCTACAACCCAGAACTGGCGCCTACGAGCAGTACTTC. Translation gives CASSLQPRTGAYEQYF.

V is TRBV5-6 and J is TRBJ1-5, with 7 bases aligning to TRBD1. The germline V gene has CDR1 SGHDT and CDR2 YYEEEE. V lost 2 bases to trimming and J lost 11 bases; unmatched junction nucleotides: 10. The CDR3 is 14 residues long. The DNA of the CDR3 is TGTGCCAGCAGCTTCGGGACAGCCGGAAAGACCCAGCATTTT. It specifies CASSFGTAGKTQHF.

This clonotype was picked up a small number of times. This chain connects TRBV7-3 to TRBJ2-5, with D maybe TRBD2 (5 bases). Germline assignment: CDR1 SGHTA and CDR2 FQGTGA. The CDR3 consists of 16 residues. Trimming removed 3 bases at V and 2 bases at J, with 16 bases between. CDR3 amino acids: CASSFRAPGGQETQYF. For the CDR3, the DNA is TGTGCCAGCAGCTTCCGGGCCCCAGGAGGTCAAGAGACCCAGTACTTC.

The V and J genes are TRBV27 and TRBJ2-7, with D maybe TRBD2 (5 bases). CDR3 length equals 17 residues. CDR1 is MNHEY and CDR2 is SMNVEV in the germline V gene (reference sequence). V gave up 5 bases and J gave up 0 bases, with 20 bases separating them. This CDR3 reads CASSGFGGDPPSYEQYF. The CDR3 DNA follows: TGTGCCAGCAGTGGGTTCGGAGGAGATCCTCCCTCCTACGAGCAGTACTTC.

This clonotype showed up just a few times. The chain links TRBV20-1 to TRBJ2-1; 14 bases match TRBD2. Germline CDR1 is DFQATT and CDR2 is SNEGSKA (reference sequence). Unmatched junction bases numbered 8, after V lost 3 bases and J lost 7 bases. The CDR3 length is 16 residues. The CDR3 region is CSASLPTSGRANEQFF. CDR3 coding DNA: TGCAGTGCTAGCCTTCCGACTAGCGGGAGGGCGAATGAGCAGTTCTTC.

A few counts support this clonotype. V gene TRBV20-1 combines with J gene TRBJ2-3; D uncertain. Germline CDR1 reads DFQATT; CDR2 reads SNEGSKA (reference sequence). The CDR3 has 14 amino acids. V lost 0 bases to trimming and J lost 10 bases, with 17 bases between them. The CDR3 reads CSARDTGPPDAQYF. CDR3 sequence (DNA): TGCAGTGCTAGAGACACCGGACCCCCAGACGCGCAGTATTTT.

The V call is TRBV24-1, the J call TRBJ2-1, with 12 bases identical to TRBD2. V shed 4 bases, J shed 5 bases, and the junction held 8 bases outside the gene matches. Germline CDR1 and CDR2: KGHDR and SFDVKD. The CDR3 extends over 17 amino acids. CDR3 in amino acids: CATSEGGLAGANNEQFF. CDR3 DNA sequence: TGTGCCACCAGTGAGGGGGGACTAGCGGGTGCAAACAATGAGCAGTTCTTC.

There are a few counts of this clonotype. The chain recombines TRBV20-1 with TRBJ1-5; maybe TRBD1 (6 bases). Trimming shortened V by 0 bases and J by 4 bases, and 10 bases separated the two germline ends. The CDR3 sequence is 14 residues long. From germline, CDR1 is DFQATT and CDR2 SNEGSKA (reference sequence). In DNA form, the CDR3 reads TGCAGTGCTAGAGATGACAGGTTAAATCAGCCCCAGCATTTT. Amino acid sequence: CSARDDRLNQPQHF.

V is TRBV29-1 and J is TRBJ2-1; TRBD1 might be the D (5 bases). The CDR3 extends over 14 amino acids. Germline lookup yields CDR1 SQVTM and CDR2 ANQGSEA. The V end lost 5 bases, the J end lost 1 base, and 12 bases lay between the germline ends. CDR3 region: CSVQGTPSYNEQFF. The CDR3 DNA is TGCAGCGTTCAGGGCACACCTTCCTACAATGAGCAGTTCTTC.

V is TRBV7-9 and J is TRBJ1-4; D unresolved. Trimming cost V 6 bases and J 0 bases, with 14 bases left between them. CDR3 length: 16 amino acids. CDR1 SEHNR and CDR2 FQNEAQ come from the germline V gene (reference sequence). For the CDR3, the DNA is TGTGCCAGCAGACCGACGGGTACAGCAACTAATGAAAAACTGTTTTTT. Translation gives CASRPTGTATNEKLFF.

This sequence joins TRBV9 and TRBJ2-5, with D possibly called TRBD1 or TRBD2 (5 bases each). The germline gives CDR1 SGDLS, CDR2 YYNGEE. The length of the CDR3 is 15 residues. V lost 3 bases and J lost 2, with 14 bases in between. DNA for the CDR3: TGTGCCAGCAGCGGAGCCCCGGGACCACAAGAGACCCAGTACTTC. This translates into CASSGAPGPQETQYF.

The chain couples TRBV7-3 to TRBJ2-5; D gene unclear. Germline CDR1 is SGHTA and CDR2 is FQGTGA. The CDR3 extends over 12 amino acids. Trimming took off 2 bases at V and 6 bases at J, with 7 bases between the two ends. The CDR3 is CASSLVIQTQYF. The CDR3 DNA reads TGTGCCAGCAGCTTAGTCATTCAGACCCAGTACTTC. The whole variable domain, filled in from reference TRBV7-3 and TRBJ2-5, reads GAGVSQTPSNKVTEKGKYVELRCDPISGHTALYWYRQSLGQGPEFLIYFQGTGAADDSGLPNDRFFAVRPEGSVSTLKIQRTERGDSAVYLCASSLVIQTQYFGPGTRLLVL.

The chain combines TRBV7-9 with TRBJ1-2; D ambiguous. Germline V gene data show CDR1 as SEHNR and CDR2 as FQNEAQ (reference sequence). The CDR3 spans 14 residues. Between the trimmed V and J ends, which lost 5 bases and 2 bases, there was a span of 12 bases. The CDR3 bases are TGTGCCAGCAGCGCGACGGAAGTCAACTATGGCTACACCTTC. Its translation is CASSATEVNYGYTF.

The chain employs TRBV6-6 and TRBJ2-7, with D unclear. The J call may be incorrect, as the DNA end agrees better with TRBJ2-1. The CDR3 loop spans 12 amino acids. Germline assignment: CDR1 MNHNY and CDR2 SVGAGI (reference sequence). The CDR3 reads CASMWSNNEQFF. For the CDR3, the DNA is TGTGCCAGCATGTGGTCTAACAATGAGCAGTTCTTC.

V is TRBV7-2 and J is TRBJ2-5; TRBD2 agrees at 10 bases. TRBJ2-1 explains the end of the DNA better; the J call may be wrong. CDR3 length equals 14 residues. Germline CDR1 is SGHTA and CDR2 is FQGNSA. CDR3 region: CASSGSGLAAEQFF. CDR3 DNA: TGTGCCAGCAGCGGAAGTGGACTAGCGGCTGAGCAGTTCTTC.

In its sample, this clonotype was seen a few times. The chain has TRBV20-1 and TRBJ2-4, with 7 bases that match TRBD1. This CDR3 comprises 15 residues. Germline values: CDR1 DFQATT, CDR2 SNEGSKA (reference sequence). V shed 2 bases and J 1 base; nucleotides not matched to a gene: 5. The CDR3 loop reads CSARKGQVAKNIQYF. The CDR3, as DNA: TGCAGTGCTAGAAAAGGACAGGTTGCCAAAAACATTCAGTACTTC.

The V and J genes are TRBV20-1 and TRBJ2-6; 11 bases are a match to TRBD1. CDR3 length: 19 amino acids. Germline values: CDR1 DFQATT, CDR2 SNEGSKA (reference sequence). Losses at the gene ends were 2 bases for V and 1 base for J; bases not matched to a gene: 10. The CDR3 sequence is CSARRNIGTGGSGANVLTF. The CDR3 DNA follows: TGCAGTGCTAGACGAAACATCGGGACAGGGGGTTCTGGGGCCAACGTCCTGACTTTC.

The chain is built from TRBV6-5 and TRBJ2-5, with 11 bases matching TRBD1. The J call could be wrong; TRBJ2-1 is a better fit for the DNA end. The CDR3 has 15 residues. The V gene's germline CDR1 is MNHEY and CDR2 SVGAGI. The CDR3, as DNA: TGTGCCAGCAGTCCCAGGGACAGGGGGACAAATGAGCAGTTCTTC. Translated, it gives CASSPRDRGTNEQFF.

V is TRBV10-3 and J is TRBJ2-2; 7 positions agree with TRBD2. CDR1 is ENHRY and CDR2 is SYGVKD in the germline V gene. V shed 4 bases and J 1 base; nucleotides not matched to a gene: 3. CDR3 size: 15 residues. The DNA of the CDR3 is TGTGCCATCAGTGGGGGGACTAAGAACACCGGGGAGCTGTTTTTT. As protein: CAISGGTKNTGELFF.

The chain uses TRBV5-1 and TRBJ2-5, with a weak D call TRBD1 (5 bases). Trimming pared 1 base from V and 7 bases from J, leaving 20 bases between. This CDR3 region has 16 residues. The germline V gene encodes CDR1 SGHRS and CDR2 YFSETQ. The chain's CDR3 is CASSLTGDVFQGTQYF. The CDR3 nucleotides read TGCGCCAGCAGCTTGACCGGTGATGTCTTCCAGGGGACCCAGTACTTC.

The DNA for the CDR3 is TGTGCCAGTAACCTACAGGGGGCAAGTAATGAAAAACTGTTTTTT. Protein sequence: CASNLQGASNEKLFF. The V call is TRBV19, the J call TRBJ1-4; 9 bases line up with TRBD1. V shed 7 bases and J 4 bases; nucleotides not matched to a gene: 7. Germline V gene lookup returns CDR1 LNHDA and CDR2 SQIVND (reference sequence). The CDR3 length is 15 residues.

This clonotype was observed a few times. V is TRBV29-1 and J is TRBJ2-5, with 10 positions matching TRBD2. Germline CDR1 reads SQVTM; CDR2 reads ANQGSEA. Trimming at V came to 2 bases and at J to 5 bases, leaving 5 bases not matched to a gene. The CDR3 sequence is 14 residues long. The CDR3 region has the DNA TGCAGCGTTGAAACCCCACTAGCGGGGGAGACCCAGTACTTC. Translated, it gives CSVETPLAGETQYF.

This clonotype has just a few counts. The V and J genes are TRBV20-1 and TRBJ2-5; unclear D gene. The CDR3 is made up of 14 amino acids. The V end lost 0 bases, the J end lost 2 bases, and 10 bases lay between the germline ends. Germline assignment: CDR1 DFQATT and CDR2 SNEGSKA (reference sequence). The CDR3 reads CSARDRHLQETQYF. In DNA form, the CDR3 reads TGCAGTGCTAGAGATAGACACCTGCAAGAGACCCAGTACTTC.